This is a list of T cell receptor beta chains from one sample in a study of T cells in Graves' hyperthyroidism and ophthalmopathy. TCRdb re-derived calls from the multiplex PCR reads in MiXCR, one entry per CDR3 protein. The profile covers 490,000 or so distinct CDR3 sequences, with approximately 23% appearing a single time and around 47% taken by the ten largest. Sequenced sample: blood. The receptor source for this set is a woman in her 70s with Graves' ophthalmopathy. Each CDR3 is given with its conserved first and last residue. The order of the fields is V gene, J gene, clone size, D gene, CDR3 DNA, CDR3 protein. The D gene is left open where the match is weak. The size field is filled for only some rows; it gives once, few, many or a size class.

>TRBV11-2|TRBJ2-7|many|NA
TGTGCCAGCAGCCCCTCCCTCGAGCAGTACTTC
CASSPSLEQYF
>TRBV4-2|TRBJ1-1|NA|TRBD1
TGTGCCAGCAGCGCCCGACAGGGGGCGGACACTGAAGCTTTCTTT
CASSARQGADTEAFF
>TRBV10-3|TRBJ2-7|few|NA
TGTGCCATCAGTACTGGACCCGACGAGCAGTACTTC
CAISTGPDEQYF
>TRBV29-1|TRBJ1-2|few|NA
TGCAGCGTTGAGCGATCTACGGCGGAAGATGGGTATGGCTACACCTTC
CSVERSTAEDGYGYTF
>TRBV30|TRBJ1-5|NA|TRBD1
TGTGCCTGGAGTCGGAGACAGGGTCAGGGCAATCAGCCCCAGCATTTT
CAWSRRQGQGNQPQHF
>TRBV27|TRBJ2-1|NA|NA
TGTGCCAGCAGTTTAGGGGGACCAGCTTTATTAAACTCCTACAATGAGCAGTTCTTC
CASSLGGPALLNSYNEQFF
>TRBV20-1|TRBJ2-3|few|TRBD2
TGCAGTGCTAGAGTCCCCAGCGGGGACACAGATACGCAGTATTTT
CSARVPSGDTDTQYF
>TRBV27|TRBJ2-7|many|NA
TGTGCCAGCAGTTTATCGGGACAAGGAGGCTACGAGCAGTACTTC
CASSLSGQGGYEQYF
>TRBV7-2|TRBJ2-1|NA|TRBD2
TGTGCCAGCCCGGGACTAGTACCCCTGAGCTCCTACAATGAGCAGTTCTTC
CASPGLVPLSSYNEQFF
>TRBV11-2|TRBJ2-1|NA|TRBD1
TGTGCCAGCAGCTTACGCGGGACAGGGGGCCGCTCCTACAATGAGCAGTTCTTC
CASSLRGTGGRSYNEQFF
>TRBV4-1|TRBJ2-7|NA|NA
TGCGCCAGCAGCCAAGATTCCAGGGCCTACGAGCAGTACTTC
CASSQDSRAYEQYF
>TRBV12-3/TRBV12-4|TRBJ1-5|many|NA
TGTGCCAGCAGCCGGCAAGTGGGCGGGAATCAGCCCCAGCATTTT
CASSRQVGGNQPQHF
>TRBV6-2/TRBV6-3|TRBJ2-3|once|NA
TGTGCCACCAAACCCGGCGCGGCAGATACGCAGTATTTT
CATKPGAADTQYF
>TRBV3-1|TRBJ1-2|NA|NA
TGTGCCAGCGGCCAAGATGGGACCCACGTAAGCTACACCTTC
CASGQDGTHVSYTF
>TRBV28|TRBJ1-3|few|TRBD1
TGTGCCAGCAAGAATGACCTAGTTAGGGGGCGACCTGGAAACACCATATATTTT
CASKNDLVRGRPGNTIYF
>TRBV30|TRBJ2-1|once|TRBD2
TGTGCCTGGAGTCTGAAGCGGGGGCTCTCCTACAATGAGCAGTTCTTC
CAWSLKRGLSYNEQFF
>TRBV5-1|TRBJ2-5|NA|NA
TGCGCCAGCAGCTTTCTACCTGGACGGCTAGCTCAAGAGACCCAGTACTTC
CASSFLPGRLAQETQYF
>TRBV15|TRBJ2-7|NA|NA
TGTGCCACCAGCAGAGGCGGGGACAGCTACGAGCAGTACTTC
CATSRGGDSYEQYF
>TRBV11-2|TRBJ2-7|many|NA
TGTGCCAGCAGCTTATTTTCGACTAGTGAGCAGTACTTC
CASSLFSTSEQYF
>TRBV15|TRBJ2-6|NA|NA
TGTGCCACCAGCAGAGATCGACGGGCTTCTGGGGCCAACGTCCTGACTTTC
CATSRDRRASGANVLTF
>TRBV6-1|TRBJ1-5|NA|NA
TGTGCCAGCAAAGGGTTATGGGAGGTCAATCAGCCCCAGCATTTT
CASKGLWEVNQPQHF
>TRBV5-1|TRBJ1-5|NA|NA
TGCGCCAGCAGCTTGGACAGAAGCAATCAGCCCCAGCATTTT
CASSLDRSNQPQHF
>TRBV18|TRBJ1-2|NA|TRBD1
TGTGCCAGCTCACTCAGGACAGGGGGCGATGGCTACACCTTC
CASSLRTGGDGYTF
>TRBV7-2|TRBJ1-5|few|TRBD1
TGTGCCAGCAGCTTAGAGGGGGCGTGGGGGAGGCGTAGCAATCAGCCCCAGCATTTT
CASSLEGAWGRRSNQPQHF
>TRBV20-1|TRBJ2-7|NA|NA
TGCAGTGCTTTCGATCTGGGGGATGGCCTCAACGAGCAGTACTTC
CSAFDLGDGLNEQYF
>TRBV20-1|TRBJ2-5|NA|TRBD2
TGCAGTGCGCAATTGGGACTAGCGGGAGGGGGGAAGACCCAGTACTTC
CSAQLGLAGGGKTQYF
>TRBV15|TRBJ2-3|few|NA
TGTGCCACCAGCCCCCGGGGAGCAGTAGGCACAGATACGCAGTATTTT
CATSPRGAVGTDTQYF
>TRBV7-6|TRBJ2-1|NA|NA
TGTGCCAGCAGCATGGAGGGCCGGTACAATGAGCAGTTCTTC
CASSMEGRYNEQFF
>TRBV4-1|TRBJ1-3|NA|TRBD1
TGCGCCAGCAGCCAAGAGGGACAGTACAGCTCTGGAAACACCATATATTTT
CASSQEGQYSSGNTIYF
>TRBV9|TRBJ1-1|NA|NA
TGTGCCAGCAGCGTGCACAAGAACACTGAAGCTTTCTTT
CASSVHKNTEAFF
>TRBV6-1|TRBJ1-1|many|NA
TGTGCCAGCAGGACAACCGGAAACACTGAAGCTTTCTTT
CASRTTGNTEAFF
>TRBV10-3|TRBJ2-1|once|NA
TGTGCCATCAGTGAGTCTGTCACCAATGAGCAGTTCTTC
CAISESVTNEQFF
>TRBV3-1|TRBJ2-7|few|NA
TGTGCCAGCAGCCAAGTTAATCCTAGCGAGGCCGGGGAGCAGTACTTC
CASSQVNPSEAGEQYF